A single sample gave rise to the 31 T cell receptor beta chains below, sequenced in a study of beta chain features in type 1 diabetes. These TCRs are of unknown antigen specificity. What was sequenced were expressed TCRB transcripts, since all of the isolated RNA had been reverse transcribed. Profiled with immunoSEQ multiplex PCR; TCRdb holds only in-frame clones, not every one. Among 300,000 to 350,000 clones listed, about 13% were seen once. Findings and limits, study-wide: People with Type 1 diabetes carried modestly yet significantly shorter TCRB CDR3s in all four CD4+ subsets.

The source material was naive CD4+ T cells from blood. These receptors all stem from a woman younger than 30 with type 1 diabetes.

This clone appeared a few times. The chain combines TRBV6-5 with TRBJ2-1; D uncertain. V dropped 0 bases and J dropped 7 bases, with 10 bases sitting between them. CDR3 length equals 14 residues. CDR1 MNHEY and CDR2 SVGAGI come from the germline V gene. CDR3 coding DNA: TGTGCCAGCAGTTACTCGACTCTGCGAAATGAGCAGTTCTTC. This gives the protein CASSYSTLRNEQFF.

CDR3 protein: CASSRGGLAAYNEQFF. Here the CDR3 DNA reads TGCGCCAGCAGCCGTGGGGGACTAGCGGCCTACAATGAGCAGTTCTTC. The rearrangement joins TRBV5-1 to TRBJ2-1; 11 positions agree with TRBD2. The CDR3 extends over 16 amino acids. The junction had 5 bases not matched to a gene; V was cut back by 4 bases and J by 2 bases. Germline CDR1 reads SGHRS; CDR2 reads YFSETQ.

This clone came up a few times. This sequence joins TRBV14 and TRBJ2-5; 10 bases agree with TRBD2. The V gene's germline CDR1 is SGHDN and CDR2 FVKESK. After removal of 4 bases from V and 1 base from J, the junction contained 9 bases not matched to a gene. The CDR3 consists of 17 residues. The CDR3: CASSRLAGLGTQETQYF. In nucleotides, the CDR3 is TGTGCCAGCAGCCGACTAGCGGGCCTCGGGACCCAAGAGACCCAGTACTTC.

This clone was picked up a small number of times. The gene calls are TRBV19 and TRBJ2-6; D perhaps matches TRBD1 (6 bases). Germline loops: CDR1 LNHDA, CDR2 SQIVND (reference sequence). V lost 5 bases, J lost 2 bases, and 10 bases lay in between. There are 15 residues in the CDR3. The CDR3 DNA sequence: TGTGCCAGTAGTGAACAGGGAACTGGGGCCAACGTCCTGACTTTC. Its protein is CASSEQGTGANVLTF.

V and J are TRBV7-2 and TRBJ2-2; a weak D match, TRBD2 (5 bases). CDR3 length: 12 amino acids. V shed 5 bases and J shed 6 bases, with 7 bases lying between them. CDR1 SGHTA and CDR2 FQGNSA come from the germline V gene. The CDR3 region has the DNA TGTGCCAGCAGCGCTAGCCCCGGGGAGCTGTTTTTT. It codes for CASSASPGELFF.

V gene TRBV11-2 combines with J gene TRBJ2-1; TRBD2 is a possible D gene (6 bases). This CDR3 comprises 18 residues. From germline, CDR1 is SGHAT and CDR2 FQNNGV. V lost 1 base, J lost 0 bases, and 16 bases lay in between. The CDR3 here is CASSLVGPARDSYNEQFF. CDR3 nucleotide sequence: TGTGCCAGCAGCTTAGTGGGGCCGGCGCGGGACTCCTACAATGAGCAGTTCTTC.

The chain is built from TRBV6-1 and TRBJ1-2; TRBD1 might be the D (6 bases). CDR1 MNHNS and CDR2 SASEGT come from the germline V gene. Trimming shortened V by 3 bases and J by 9 bases, and 17 bases separated the two germline ends. The CDR3 has 14 residues. DNA of the CDR3: TGTGCCAGCAGTGATCACGACAGGATCGGTAGCTACACCTTC. As protein: CASSDHDRIGSYTF.

This clone showed up just a few times. J is TRBJ2-3 and V is TRBV9, with D possibly matching TRBD2 (5 bases). Germline CDR1 is SGDLS and CDR2 is YYNGEE. The CDR3 is made up of 15 amino acids. V shed 0 bases and J shed 5 bases, with 13 bases lying between them. The CDR3 region has the DNA TGTGCCAGCAGCGTAGCGGCGGGTCCCGGAGATACGCAGTATTTT. This sequence encodes CASSVAAGPGDTQYF.

This clone was counted only a few times. The rearrangement links TRBV6-1 to TRBJ1-2; D perhaps matches TRBD1 (5 bases). CDR1 is MNHNS, CDR2 SASEGT, per germline. Trimming took 8 bases from V and 1 from J, leaving 8 bases between them. This CDR3 is 12 amino acids long. This chain's CDR3 is CASWGVNYGYTF. The CDR3 DNA follows: TGTGCCAGCTGGGGGGTTAACTATGGCTACACCTTC.

The chain is built from TRBV7-9 and TRBJ1-2, with 7 bases identical to TRBD1. The CDR3 runs to 17 residues. From germline, CDR1 is SEHNR and CDR2 FQNEAQ (reference sequence). The V and J ends lost 5 bases and 0 bases, in that order; junction bases with no gene match: 12. Written as DNA, the CDR3 is TGTGCCAGCAGCCCACGGGGCTCAGGGACAGCTAACTATGGCTACACCTTC. Protein: CASSPRGSGTANYGYTF.

The V and J genes are TRBV21-1 and TRBJ2-2; the table's D call TRBD1 went unverified against the DNA. TRBV21-1 is designated a pseudogene. The CDR3 is 17 residues long. The CDR3 DNA is TGTGCCAGCAGCAAAGCTCCTCTGGCAACCTTCACCGGGGAGCTGTTTTTT. Its protein product is CASSKAPLATFTGELFF.

The chain joins TRBV7-8 to TRBJ1-1; 9 bases line up with TRBD1. The CDR3 sequence is 14 residues long. Germline CDR1 reads SGHVS; CDR2 reads FQNEAQ. The trim removed 5 bases at V and 1 base at J, leaving 2 bases unmatched. For the CDR3, the DNA is TGTGCCAGCAGCCCGACAGGGGGGAACACTGAAGCTTTCTTT. It specifies CASSPTGGNTEAFF. The complete variable domain, with remaining parts taken from reference TRBV7-8 and TRBJ1-1, reads GAGVSQSPRYKVAKRGQDVALRCDPISGHVSLFWYQQALGQGPEFLTYFQNEAQLDKSGLPSDRFFAERPEGSVSTLKIQRTQQEDSAVYLCASSPTGGNTEAFFGQGTRLTVV.

This clone has only a few counts. The V call is TRBV2, the J call TRBJ1-2; D is possibly TRBD1 (6 bases). Germline CDR1 is SNHLY and CDR2 is FYNNEI. The CDR3 extends over 14 amino acids. Trimming shortened V by 2 bases and J by 4 bases, and 11 bases separated the two germline ends. The CDR3 is CASSEQGLIYGYTF. CDR3 nucleotides: TGTGCCAGCAGTGAACAGGGGTTGATCTATGGCTACACCTTC.

This clone was observed a handful of times. The chain has TRBV9 and TRBJ2-3, with 15 bases aligning to TRBD2. Germline CDR1 is SGDLS and CDR2 is YYNGEE. The J segment lost 8 bases and the V segment lost 4 bases, leaving 8 bases of the junction unmatched. This CDR3 comprises 16 residues. Here the CDR3 reads CASSQIGTSGRITQYF. DNA for the CDR3: TGTGCCAGCAGCCAAATCGGGACTAGCGGGAGGATTACGCAGTATTTT.

This rearrangement joins TRBV5-1 to TRBJ1-2; 8 bases fit TRBD1. Trimming cost V 4 bases and J 4 bases; bases outside gene matches: 6. The CDR3 is made up of 14 amino acids. CDR1 is SGHRS, CDR2 YFSETQ, per germline. The CDR3 nucleotides are TGCGCCAGCAGCCCGGGACAGGAGGGCTATGGCTACACCTTC. This gives the protein CASSPGQEGYGYTF.

The chain employs TRBV5-4 and TRBJ2-5; 9 nucleotides agree with TRBD2. The length of the CDR3 is 15 residues. V trimming: 5 bases; J trimming: 3 bases; junction bases outside the gene matches: 8. Germline values: CDR1 SGHNT, CDR2 YYREEE (reference sequence). The CDR3 DNA reads as TGTGCCAGCAGATTACGGACTAGCGCGAAAGAGACCCAGTACTTC. The encoded protein is CASRLRTSAKETQYF.

CDR3 DNA: TGTGCCTGGAGTGTAGATAGGACTACTAGAACCTACAATGAGCAGTTCTTC. Translation gives CAWSVDRTTRTYNEQFF. The V gene is TRBV30, the J gene TRBJ2-1; D possibly corresponds to TRBD2 (6 bases). V lost 0 bases to trimming and J lost 2 bases, with 17 bases between them. The germline gives CDR1 GTSNPN, CDR2 SVGIG (reference sequence). The CDR3 extends over 17 amino acids.

The chain uses TRBV5-4 and TRBJ2-3; D not certain. Germline loops: CDR1 SGHNT, CDR2 YYREEE (reference sequence). The CDR3 covers 15 residues. The V end was cut by 3 bases, the J end by 0 bases, with 11 bases between. The CDR3 reads CASSSKKASTDTQYF. The DNA for the CDR3 is TGTGCCAGCAGCTCGAAAAAAGCAAGCACAGATACGCAGTATTTT.

This clone was recorded once. The chain has TRBV18 and TRBJ2-1; D unresolved. There are 16 residues in the CDR3. The V and J ends lost 3 bases and 0 bases respectively, with 12 bases between them. The germline CDR1 and CDR2 sequences are KGHSH and LQKENI. The DNA for the CDR3 is TGTGCCAGCTCACCCCAGGCTCCTGACTCCTACAATGAGCAGTTCTTC. This sequence encodes CASSPQAPDSYNEQFF.

On this clone itself: This CDR3 is also generated by other DNA sequences in the sample. The chain links TRBV5-1 to TRBJ2-3; 10 bases map to TRBD2. V was pared by 2 bases and J by 5 bases, with 2 bases of the junction left unmatched. CDR3 size: 14 residues. Germline CDR1 and CDR2: SGHRS and YFSETQ. The CDR3 nucleotides are TGCGCCAGCAGCTTCCTAGCGGGAGAAGATACGCAGTATTTT. As protein: CASSFLAGEDTQYF.

V usage is TRBV5-1 and J usage is TRBJ2-1, with D tentatively TRBD2 (6 bases). Trimming left V 6 bases short and J 7 bases short, with 14 bases between. The CDR3 loop spans 13 amino acids. Looked up from germline, CDR1 is SGHRS and CDR2 is YFSETQ. Here the CDR3 reads CASTLGGTNEQFF. CDR3 DNA: TGCGCCAGCACCCTCGGGGGAACGAATGAGCAGTTCTTC.

This CDR3 reads CASSLGGTGTDTQYF. CDR3 nucleotides: TGCGCCAGCAGCTTAGGCGGGACTGGCACAGATACGCAGTATTTT. V usage is TRBV5-1 and J usage is TRBJ2-3, with D perhaps TRBD2 (6 bases). Germline CDR1 reads SGHRS; CDR2 reads YFSETQ. This CDR3 has 15 residues. V was clipped by 2 bases and J by 1 base, with 11 bases between them.

This clone was seen only a few times. The rearrangement uses TRBV11-2 and TRBJ2-5; 10 bases are a match to TRBD1. Trimming removed 4 bases from V and 4 bases from J; junction bases left unmatched: 12. The CDR3 extends over 17 amino acids. CDR1 is SGHAT, CDR2 FQNNGV, per germline. The CDR3 here is CASSSLTGGILGETQYF. CDR3 nucleotides: TGTGCCAGCAGCTCTTTGACAGGGGGCATTTTGGGAGAGACCCAGTACTTC.

This chain uses TRBV23-1 with TRBJ1-2; 8 positions agree with TRBD1. TRBV23-1 is an ORF, and what it does is uncertain. Unmatched junction bases numbered 15, after V lost 0 bases and J lost 3 bases. The CDR3 covers 19 residues. CDR3 residues: CASSQSRGGTGKGDYGYTF. As DNA, the CDR3 is TGCGCCAGCAGTCAATCTAGGGGCGGGACAGGCAAGGGAGACTATGGCTACACCTTC.

V is TRBV14 and J is TRBJ2-3, with TRBD2 matching 13 bases. The CDR3 is 17 amino acids. The junction had 8 bases not matched to a gene; V was cut back by 4 bases and J by 4 bases. Germline assignment: CDR1 SGHDN and CDR2 FVKESK. The CDR3 sequence is CASSLYWTSGSADTQYF. The CDR3, as DNA: TGTGCCAGCAGCCTATACTGGACTAGCGGGAGCGCAGATACGCAGTATTTT. Full variable domain (rest looked up from reference TRBV14 and TRBJ2-3): EAGVTQFPSHSVIEKGQTVTLRCDPISGHDNLYWYRRVMGKEIKFLLHFVKESKQDESGMPNNRFLAERTGGTYSTLKVQPAELEDSGVYFCASSLYWTSGSADTQYFGPGTRLTVL.

The chain employs TRBV27 and TRBJ1-4; 7 positions match TRBD1. Trimming removed 5 bases from V and 6 bases from J; junction bases left unmatched: 9. Per germline, CDR1 MNHEY and CDR2 SMNVEV (reference sequence). The CDR3 spans 15 residues. CDR3: CASSATGTAHEKLFF. CDR3 DNA sequence: TGTGCCAGCAGTGCAACCGGGACAGCGCATGAAAAACTGTTTTTT.

This chain links TRBV4-3 with TRBJ1-2; 8 positions match TRBD1. The CDR3 consists of 18 residues. Trimming removed 0 bases from V and 3 bases from J; junction bases left unmatched: 12. In germline, CDR1 is LGHNA, CDR2 YSLEER. The CDR3 DNA is TGCGCCAGCAGCCAAGATCGTGGGACAGGCAGAGTTTACTATGGCTACACCTTC. Its translation: CASSQDRGTGRVYYGYTF.

This clone was detected only a few times. The rearrangement joins TRBV5-4 to TRBJ2-1; D is undetermined. Germline loops: CDR1 SGHNT, CDR2 YYREEE (reference sequence). The V gene lost 1 base and the J gene lost 7 bases, with 9 bases spanning the gap. This CDR3 has 13 residues. CDR3 amino acids: CASSLTMSNEQFF. The CDR3 DNA sequence: TGTGCCAGCAGCTTGACTATGTCTAATGAGCAGTTCTTC.

The chain links TRBV6-5 to TRBJ2-7; 13 nucleotides agree with TRBD2. Germline V lookup: CDR1 MNHEY, CDR2 SVGAGI. V dropped 6 bases and J dropped 3; count of bases not matched to a gene: 5. The CDR3 contains 15 residues. For the CDR3, the DNA is TGTGCCAGCAGAGCCGGACTAGCGGGAGTCTACGAGCAGTACTTC. Its protein product is CASRAGLAGVYEQYF.

On this clone: The same CDR3 arises from other DNA sequences in this sample as well. The chain employs TRBV30 and TRBJ2-1; weak D call: TRBD2 (5 bases). V gave up 0 bases and J gave up 4 bases, with 13 bases separating them. Germline loops: CDR1 GTSNPN, CDR2 SVGIG (reference sequence). CDR3 size: 15 residues. CDR3: CAWSVLAGGYNEQFF. The CDR3 DNA reads TGTGCCTGGAGTGTACTTGCGGGTGGTTACAATGAGCAGTTCTTC.

This chain uses TRBV2 with TRBJ1-3, with no clear D. This CDR3 has 14 residues. CDR1 is SNHLY and CDR2 is FYNNEI in the germline V gene. Trimming took off 7 bases at V and 1 base at J, with 11 bases between the two ends. CDR3 sequence: CASKIEVSGNTIYF. The CDR3 region has the DNA TGTGCCAGCAAAATAGAAGTATCTGGAAACACCATATATTTT.